This T cell receptor (beta chain) was sequenced during a study of blood T cells in healthy people across ages. Study-level results: In older individuals, TCR beta diversity per million T cells was lower, falling roughly linearly with age. PBMCs were not sorted, which prevented a conclusive comparison of naive versus antigen-experienced cells. Nothing was known about donor CMV status, and this possibly confounded expanded clonotype changes.

With regard to this clonotype: Its antigen remains unknown.

A second PCR of about 7 to 12 cycles used a sample-barcoded 5' primer and a J-beta primer mix. TCRdb called the 5' RACE reads again in MiXCR, with one record for every CDR3 protein. In the table there are about a million distinct CDR3 sequences, roughly 50% of which are singletons. The germline gives CDR1 MNHEY, CDR2 SVGEGT. This CDR3 contains 16 residues. Trimming removed 1 base from V and 5 bases from J; junction bases left unmatched: 6. The material sequenced was blood. This rearrangement joins TRBV6-2 or TRBV6-3 to TRBJ2-1; 9 positions match TRBD2. This clonotype originated in a young man in good health. Here the CDR3 DNA reads TGTGCCAGCAGTTACTTTAGCGGGGGTTTGGACAATGAGCAGTTCTTC. This gives the protein CASSYFSGGLDNEQFF.